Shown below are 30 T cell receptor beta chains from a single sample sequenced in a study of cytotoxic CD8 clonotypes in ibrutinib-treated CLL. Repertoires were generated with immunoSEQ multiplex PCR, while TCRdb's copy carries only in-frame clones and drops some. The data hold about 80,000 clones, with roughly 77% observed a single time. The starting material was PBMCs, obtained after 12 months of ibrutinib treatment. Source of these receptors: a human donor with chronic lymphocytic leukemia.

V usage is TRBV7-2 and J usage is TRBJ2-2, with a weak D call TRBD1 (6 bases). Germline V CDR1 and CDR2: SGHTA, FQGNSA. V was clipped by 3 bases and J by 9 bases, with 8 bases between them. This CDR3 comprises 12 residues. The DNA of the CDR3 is TGTGCCAGCAGCTTTGACAGGAGGGAGCTGTTTTTT. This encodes CASSFDRRELFF. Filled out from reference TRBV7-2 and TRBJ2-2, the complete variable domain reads GAGVSQSPSNKVTEKGKDVELRCDPISGHTALYWYRQSLGQGLEFLIYFQGNSAPDKSGLPSDRFSAERTGGSVSTLTIQRTQQEDSAVYLCASSFDRRELFFGEGSRLTVL.

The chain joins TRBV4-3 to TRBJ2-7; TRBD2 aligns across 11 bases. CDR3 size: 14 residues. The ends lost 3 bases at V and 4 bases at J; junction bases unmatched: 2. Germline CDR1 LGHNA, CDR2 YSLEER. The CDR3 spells CASSHSGRAYEQYF. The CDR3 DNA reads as TGCGCCAGCAGCCATAGCGGGAGGGCTTACGAGCAGTACTTC.

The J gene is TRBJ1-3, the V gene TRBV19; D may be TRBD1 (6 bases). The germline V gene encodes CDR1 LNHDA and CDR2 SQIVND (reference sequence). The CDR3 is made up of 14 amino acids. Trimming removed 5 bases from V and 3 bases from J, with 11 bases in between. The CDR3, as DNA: TGTGCCAGTAGTCCCCGGACAGATGGAAACACCATATATTTT. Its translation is CASSPRTDGNTIYF.

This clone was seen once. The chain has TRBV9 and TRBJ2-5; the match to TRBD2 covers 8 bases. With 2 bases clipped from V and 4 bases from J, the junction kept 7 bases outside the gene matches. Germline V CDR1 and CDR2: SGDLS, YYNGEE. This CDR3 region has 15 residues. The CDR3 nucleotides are TGTGCCAGCAGCGTTCGGGAGGGCGGTGGAGAGACCCAGTACTTC. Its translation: CASSVREGGGETQYF.

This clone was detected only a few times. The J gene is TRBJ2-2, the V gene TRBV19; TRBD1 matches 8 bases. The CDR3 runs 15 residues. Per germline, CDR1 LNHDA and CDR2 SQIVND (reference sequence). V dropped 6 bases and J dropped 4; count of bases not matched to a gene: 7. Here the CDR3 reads CASRGQVSSTGELFF. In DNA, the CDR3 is TGTGCCAGTAGGGGACAGGTCTCGAGCACCGGGGAGCTGTTTTTT.

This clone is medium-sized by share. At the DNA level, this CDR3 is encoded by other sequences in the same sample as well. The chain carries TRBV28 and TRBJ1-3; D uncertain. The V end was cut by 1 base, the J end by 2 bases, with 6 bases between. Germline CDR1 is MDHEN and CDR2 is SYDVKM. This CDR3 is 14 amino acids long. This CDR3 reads CASSLSGAGNTIYF. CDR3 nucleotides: TGTGCCAGCAGTTTATCCGGGGCTGGAAACACCATATATTTT. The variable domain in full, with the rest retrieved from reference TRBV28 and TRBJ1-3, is DVKVTQSSRYLVKRTGEKVFLECVQDMDHENMFWYRQDPGLGLRLIYFSYDVKMKEKGDIPEGYSVSREKKERFSLILESASTNQTSMYLCASSLSGAGNTIYFGEGSWLTVV.

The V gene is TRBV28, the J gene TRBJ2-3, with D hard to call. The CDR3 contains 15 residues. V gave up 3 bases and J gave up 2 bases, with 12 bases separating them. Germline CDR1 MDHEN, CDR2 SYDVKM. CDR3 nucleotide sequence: TGTGCCAGCAGTTTGTATTGGCCCTACACAGATACGCAGTATTTT. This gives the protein CASSLYWPYTDTQYF.

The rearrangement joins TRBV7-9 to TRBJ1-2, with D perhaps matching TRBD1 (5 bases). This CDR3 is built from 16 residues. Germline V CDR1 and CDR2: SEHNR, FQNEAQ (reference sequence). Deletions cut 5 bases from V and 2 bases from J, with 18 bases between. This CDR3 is CASSPWAGRANYGYTF. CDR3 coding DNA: TGTGCCAGCAGCCCCTGGGCGGGCAGGGCGAACTATGGCTACACCTTC. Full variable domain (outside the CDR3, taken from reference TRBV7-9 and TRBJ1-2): DTGVSQNPRHKITKRGQNVTFRCDPISEHNRLYWYRQTLGQGPEFLTYFQNEAQLEKSRLLSDRFSAERPKGSFSTLEIQRTEQGDSAMYLCASSPWAGRANYGYTFGSGTRLTVV.

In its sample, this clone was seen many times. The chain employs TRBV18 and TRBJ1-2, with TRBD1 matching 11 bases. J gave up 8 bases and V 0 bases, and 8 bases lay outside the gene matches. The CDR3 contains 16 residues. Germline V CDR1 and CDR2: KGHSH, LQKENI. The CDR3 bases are TGTGCCAGCTCACCACCCCGGGGACAGGGGGAGAAAGGCTACACCTTC. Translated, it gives CASSPPRGQGEKGYTF.

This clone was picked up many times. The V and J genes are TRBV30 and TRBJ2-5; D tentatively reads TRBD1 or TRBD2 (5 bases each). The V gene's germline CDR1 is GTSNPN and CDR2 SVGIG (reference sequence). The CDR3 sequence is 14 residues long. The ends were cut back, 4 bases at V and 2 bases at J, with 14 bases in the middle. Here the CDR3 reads CAWNLGTAQETQYF. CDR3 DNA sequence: TGTGCCTGGAATCTAGGGACGGCTCAAGAGACCCAGTACTTC.

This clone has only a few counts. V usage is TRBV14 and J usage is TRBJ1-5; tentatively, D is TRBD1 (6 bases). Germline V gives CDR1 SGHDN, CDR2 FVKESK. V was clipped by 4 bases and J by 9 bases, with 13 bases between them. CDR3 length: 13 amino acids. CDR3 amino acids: CASSLTAGAPQHF. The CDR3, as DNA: TGTGCCAGCAGCCTTACCGCAGGGGCGCCCCAGCATTTT.

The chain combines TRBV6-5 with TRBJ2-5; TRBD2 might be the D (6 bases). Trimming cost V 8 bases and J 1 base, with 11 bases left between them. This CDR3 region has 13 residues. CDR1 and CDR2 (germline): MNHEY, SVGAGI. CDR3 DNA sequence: TGTGCCAGCGGGAGGACCTCCCAAGAGACCCAGTACTTC. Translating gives CASGRTSQETQYF.

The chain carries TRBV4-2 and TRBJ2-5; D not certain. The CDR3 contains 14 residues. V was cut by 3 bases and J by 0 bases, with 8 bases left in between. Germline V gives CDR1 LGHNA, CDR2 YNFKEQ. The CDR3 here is CASSQPPNQETQYF. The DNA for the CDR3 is TGTGCCAGCAGCCAGCCCCCCAACCAAGAGACCCAGTACTTC.

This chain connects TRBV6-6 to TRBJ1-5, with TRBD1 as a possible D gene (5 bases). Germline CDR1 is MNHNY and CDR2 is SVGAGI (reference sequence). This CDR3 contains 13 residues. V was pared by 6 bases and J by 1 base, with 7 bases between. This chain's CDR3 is CASRGLSNQPQHF. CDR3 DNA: TGTGCCAGCAGGGGGCTCAGCAATCAGCCCCAGCATTTT.

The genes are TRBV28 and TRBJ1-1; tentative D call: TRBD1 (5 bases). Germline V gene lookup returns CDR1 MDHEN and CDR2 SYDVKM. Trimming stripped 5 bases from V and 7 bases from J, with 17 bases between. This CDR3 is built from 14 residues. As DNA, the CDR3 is TGTGCCAGCAGTAGCCTCGGGGCCTGGGGTGAAGCTTTCTTT. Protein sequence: CASSSLGAWGEAFF.

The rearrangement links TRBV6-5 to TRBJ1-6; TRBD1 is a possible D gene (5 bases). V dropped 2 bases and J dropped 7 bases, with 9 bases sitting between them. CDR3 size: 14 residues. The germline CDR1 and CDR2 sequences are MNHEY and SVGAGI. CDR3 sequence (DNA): TGTGCCAGCAGTTACGGGGACCTAAATTCACCCCTCCACTTT. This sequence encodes CASSYGDLNSPLHF.

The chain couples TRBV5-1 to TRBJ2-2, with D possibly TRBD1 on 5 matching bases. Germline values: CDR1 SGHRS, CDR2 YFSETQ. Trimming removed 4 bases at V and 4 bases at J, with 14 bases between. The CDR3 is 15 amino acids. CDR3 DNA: TGCGCCAGCAGCCTAGGGGATTTGGGCACCGGGGAGCTGTTTTTT. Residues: CASSLGDLGTGELFF.

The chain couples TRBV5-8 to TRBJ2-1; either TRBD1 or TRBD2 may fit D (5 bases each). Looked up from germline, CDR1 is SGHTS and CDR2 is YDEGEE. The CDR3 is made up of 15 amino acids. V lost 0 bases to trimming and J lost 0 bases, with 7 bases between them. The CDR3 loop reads CASSLAGHSYNEQFF. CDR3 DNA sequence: TGTGCCAGCAGCTTGGCGGGGCACTCCTACAATGAGCAGTTCTTC.

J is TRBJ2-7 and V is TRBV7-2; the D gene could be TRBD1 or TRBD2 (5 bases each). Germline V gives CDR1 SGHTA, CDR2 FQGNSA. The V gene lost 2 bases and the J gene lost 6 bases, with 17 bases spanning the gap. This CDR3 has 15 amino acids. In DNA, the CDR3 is TGTGCCAGCAGCTTACTGGGACGGGACCCTCCCGAGCAGTACTTC. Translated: CASSLLGRDPPEQYF.

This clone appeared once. In nucleotides, the CDR3 is TGTGCCAGCAGCCATTACAGCTACGGGAATCAGCCCCAGCATTTT. As protein: CASSHYSYGNQPQHF. The chain combines TRBV6-1 with TRBJ1-5; D gene unclear. Germline V gene data show CDR1 as MNHNS and CDR2 as SASEGT. The CDR3 totals 15 residues. V lost 6 bases, J lost 4 bases, and 16 bases lay in between.

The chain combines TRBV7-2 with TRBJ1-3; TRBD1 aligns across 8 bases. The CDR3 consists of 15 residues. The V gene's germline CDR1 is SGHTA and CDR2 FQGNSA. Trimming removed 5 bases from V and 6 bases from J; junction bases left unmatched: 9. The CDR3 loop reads CASSLRTGLVNTIYF. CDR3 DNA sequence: TGTGCCAGCAGCCTTCGGACAGGGCTGGTAAACACCATATATTTT.

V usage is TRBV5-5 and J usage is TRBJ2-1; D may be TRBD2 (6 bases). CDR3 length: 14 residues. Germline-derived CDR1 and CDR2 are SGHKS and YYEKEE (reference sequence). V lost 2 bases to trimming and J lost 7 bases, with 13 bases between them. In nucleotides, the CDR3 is TGTGCCAGCAGCTTATTGCGGGGTACGAATGAGCAGTTCTTC. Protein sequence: CASSLLRGTNEQFF.

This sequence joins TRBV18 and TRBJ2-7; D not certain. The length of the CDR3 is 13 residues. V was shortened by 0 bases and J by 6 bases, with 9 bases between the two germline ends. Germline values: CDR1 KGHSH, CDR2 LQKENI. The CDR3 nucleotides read TGTGCCAGCTCACCACCTCTTTTGCTCGAGCAGTACTTC. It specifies CASSPPLLLEQYF.

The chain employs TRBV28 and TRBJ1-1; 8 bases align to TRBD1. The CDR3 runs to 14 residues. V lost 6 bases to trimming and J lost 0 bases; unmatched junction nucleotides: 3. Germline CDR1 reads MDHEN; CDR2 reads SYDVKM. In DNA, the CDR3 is TGTGCCAGCAGCTGGGGACAGGTGAACACTGAAGCTTTCTTT. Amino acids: CASSWGQVNTEAFF. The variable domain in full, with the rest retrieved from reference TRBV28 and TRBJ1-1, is DVKVTQSSRYLVKRTGEKVFLECVQDMDHENMFWYRQDPGLGLRLIYFSYDVKMKEKGDIPEGYSVSREKKERFSLILESASTNQTSMYLCASSWGQVNTEAFFGQGTRLTVV.

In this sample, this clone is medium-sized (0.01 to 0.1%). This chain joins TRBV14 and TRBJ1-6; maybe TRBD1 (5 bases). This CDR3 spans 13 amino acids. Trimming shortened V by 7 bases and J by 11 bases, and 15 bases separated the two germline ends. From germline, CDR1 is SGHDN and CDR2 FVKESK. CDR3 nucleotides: TGTGCCAGCACCCTCGGTGGGGGAACACCCCTCCACTTT. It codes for CASTLGGGTPLHF.

The CDR3 nucleotides are TGTGCCAGCTCACAAACTCCCACGAACACTGAAGCTTTCTTT. It translates to CASSQTPTNTEAFF. This chain connects TRBV18 to TRBJ1-1; D unresolved. The CDR3 spans 14 residues. The germline CDR1 and CDR2 sequences are KGHSH and LQKENI. Trimming left V 4 bases short and J 1 base short, with 10 bases between. The full variable domain, rest sourced from reference TRBV18 and TRBJ1-1, is NAGVMQNPRHLVRRRGQEARLRCSPMKGHSHVYWYRQLPEEGLKFMVYLQKENIIDESGMPKERFSAEFPKEGPSILRIQQVVRGDSAAYFCASSQTPTNTEAFFGQGTRLTVV.

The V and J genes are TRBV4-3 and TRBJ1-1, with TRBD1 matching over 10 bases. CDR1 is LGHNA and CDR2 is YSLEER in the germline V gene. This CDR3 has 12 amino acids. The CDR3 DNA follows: TGCGCGACCCGGGACAGGGGCACTGAAGCTTTCTTT. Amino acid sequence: CATRDRGTEAFF.

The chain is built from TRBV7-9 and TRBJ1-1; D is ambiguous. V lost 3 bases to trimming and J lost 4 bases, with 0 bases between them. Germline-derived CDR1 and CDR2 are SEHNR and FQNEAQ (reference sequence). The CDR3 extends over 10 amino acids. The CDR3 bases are TGTGCCAGCAGCTTCACTGAAGCTTTCTTT. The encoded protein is CASSFTEAFF.

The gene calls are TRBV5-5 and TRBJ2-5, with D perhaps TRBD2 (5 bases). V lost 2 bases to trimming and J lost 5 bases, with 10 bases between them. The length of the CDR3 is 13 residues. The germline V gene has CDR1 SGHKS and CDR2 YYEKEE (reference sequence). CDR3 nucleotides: TGTGCCAGCAGCTTTGGGAGTGTGGAGACCCAGTACTTC. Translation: CASSFGSVETQYF.

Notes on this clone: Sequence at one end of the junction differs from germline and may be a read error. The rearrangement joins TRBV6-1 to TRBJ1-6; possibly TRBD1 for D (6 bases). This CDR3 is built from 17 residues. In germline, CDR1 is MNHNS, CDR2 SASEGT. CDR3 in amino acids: CASSEQGPSSYNSSLHF. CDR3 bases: TGTGCCAGCAGTGAACAGGGGCCCAGCTCCTATAATTCATCCCTCCACTTT.